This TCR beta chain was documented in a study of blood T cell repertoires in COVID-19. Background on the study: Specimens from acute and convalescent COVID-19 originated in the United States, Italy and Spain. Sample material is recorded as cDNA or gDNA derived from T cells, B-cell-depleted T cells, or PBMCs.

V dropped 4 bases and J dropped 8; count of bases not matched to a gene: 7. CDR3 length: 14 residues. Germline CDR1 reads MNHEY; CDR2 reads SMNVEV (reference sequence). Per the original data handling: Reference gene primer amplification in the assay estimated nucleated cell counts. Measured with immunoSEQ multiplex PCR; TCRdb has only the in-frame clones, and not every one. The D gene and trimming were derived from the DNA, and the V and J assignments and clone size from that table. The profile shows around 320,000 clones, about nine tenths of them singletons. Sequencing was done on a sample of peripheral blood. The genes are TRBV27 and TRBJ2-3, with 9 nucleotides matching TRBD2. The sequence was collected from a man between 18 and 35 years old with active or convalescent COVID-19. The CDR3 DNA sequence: TGTGCCAGCAGTTCCCCAGCGGGAGGACCTACGCAGTATTTT. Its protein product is CASSSPAGGPTQYF.